In this sample, the clone carrying this T cell receptor (beta chain) turned up many times. No antigen is known for it. The data derive from a study of identical twins. Using its own MiXCR run on the 5' RACE reads, TCRdb lists one record per CDR3 protein. Of roughly 150,000 distinct CDR3 sequences in the sample, approximately 4% were seen once. Study-level findings and limits: For monozygotic twins, models underestimated out-of-frame TCR alpha sharing.

The CDR3 loop spans 13 amino acids. Deletions cut 0 bases from V and 6 bases from J, with 10 bases between. Germline assignment: CDR1 DFQATT and CDR2 SNEGSKA (reference sequence). The sample comprised memory T cells sorted from blood. The chain links TRBV20-1 to TRBJ2-3, with D possibly being TRBD2 (5 bases). The receptor comes from a man aged 18-30 years in good health. The CDR3, as DNA: TGCAGTGCTAGAGATCCTAGCTGGGATACGCAGTATTTT. Its translation: CSARDPSWDTQYF.